The clone carrying this T cell receptor (beta chain) was picked up one time. Its antigen is not identified. Naive-designated CD8 cells lacked CD45RO, were positively enriched for CCR7, and omitted terminally differentiated effector memory CD45RA+ cells. The sample belongs to a study of shared clonotypes between healthy human individuals. Overall study: Each donor contributed plates that comprised three CD4 naive, three CD4 memory, two CD8 naive and one CD8 memory.

Some clones are missing from TCRdb's copy, which holds only in-frame ones; the method was immunoSEQ multiplex PCR. The sample lists about 2,200,000 clones; about 92% were seen once. Germline V gene data show CDR1 as SGHVS and CDR2 as FQNEAQ. V shed 4 bases and J shed 3 bases, with 7 bases lying between them. The length of the CDR3 is 12 residues. Study outcomes and limitations: Sampling covered blood only; tissue repertoires likely differ. Expectations were that clonotype sharing among donors would be affected by sequencing depth. A handful of donors showed sharing of 4.5% to 5% of naive CD4 clonotypes.

The genes are TRBV7-8 and TRBJ2-7; D is undetermined. Specimen: naive CD8+ T cells from PBMCs. This TCR was recovered from a man between 18 and 35 years old in good health. Some clones in this sample may be carry-over from other donors' samples. The CDR3 bases are TGTGCCAGCAGCTCCGACGTCTACGAGCAGTACTTC. Translation gives CASSSDVYEQYF.